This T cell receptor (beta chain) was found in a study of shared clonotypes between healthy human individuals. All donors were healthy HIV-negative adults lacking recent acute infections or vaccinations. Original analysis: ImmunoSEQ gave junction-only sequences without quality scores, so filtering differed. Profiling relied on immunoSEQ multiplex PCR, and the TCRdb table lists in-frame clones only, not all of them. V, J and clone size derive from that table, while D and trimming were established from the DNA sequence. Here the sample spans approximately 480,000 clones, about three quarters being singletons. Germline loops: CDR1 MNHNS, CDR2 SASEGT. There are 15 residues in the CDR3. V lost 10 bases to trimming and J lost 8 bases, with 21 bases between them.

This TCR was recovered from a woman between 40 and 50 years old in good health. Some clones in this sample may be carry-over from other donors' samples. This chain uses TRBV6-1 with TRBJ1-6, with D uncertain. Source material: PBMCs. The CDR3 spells CATTPGPGEYSPLHF. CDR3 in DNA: TGTGCCACCACGCCGGGCCCCGGAGAGTATTCACCCCTCCACTTT.